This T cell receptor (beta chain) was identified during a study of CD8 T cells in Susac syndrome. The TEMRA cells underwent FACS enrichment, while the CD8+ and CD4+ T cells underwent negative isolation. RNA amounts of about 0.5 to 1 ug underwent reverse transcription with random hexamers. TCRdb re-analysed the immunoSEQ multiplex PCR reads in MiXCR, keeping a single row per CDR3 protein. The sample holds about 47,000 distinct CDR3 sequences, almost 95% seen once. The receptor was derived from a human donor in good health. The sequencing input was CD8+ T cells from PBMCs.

The CDR3 reads CASSESREYNYNEQFF. CDR3 coding DNA: TGCGCCAGCAGTGAGTCGCGGGAGTATAACTACAATGAGCAGTTCTTC. The chain couples TRBV10-1 to TRBJ2-1; 7 nucleotides agree with TRBD2. Germline assignment: CDR1 WNHNN and CDR2 SYGVQD (reference sequence). V trimming: 0 bases; J trimming: 3 bases; junction bases outside the gene matches: 5. The CDR3 length is 16 residues.